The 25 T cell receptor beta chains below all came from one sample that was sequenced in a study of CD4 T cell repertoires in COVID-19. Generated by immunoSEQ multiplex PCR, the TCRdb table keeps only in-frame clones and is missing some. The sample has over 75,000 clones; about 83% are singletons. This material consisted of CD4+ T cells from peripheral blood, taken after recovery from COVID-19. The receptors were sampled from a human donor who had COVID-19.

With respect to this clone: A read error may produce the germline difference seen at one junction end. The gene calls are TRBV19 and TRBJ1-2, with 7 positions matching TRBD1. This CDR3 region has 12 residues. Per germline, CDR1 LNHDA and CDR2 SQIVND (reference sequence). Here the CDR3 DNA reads TGTGCCACAGGGGACAGCCTCTATGGTAATATCTTC. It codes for CATGDSLYGNIF.

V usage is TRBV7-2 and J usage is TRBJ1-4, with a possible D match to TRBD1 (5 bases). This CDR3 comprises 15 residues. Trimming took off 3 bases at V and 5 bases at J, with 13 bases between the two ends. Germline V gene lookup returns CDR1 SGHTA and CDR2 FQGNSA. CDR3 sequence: CASSLVWGGNEKLFF. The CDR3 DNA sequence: TGTGCCAGCAGCTTGGTGTGGGGGGGAAATGAAAAACTGTTTTTT.

The CDR3, as DNA: TGCGCCAGCAGCCAAGTTTCCCTGGGACCTCACACCGGGGAGCTGTTTTTT. Its protein is CASSQVSLGPHTGELFF. The J gene is TRBJ2-2, the V gene TRBV4-1, with D perhaps matching TRBD1 or TRBD2 (5 bases each). CDR1 is MGHRA, CDR2 YSYEKL, per germline. V was pared by 1 base and J by 3 bases, with 15 bases between. This CDR3 spans 17 amino acids.

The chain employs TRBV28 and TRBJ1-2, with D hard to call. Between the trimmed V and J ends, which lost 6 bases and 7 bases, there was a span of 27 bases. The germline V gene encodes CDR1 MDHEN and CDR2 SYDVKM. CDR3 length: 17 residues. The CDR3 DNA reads TGTGCCAGCAGCTTTGGCCAAAGGGAGTCCCGTCGGCGTGGCTACACCTTC. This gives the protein CASSFGQRESRRRGYTF.

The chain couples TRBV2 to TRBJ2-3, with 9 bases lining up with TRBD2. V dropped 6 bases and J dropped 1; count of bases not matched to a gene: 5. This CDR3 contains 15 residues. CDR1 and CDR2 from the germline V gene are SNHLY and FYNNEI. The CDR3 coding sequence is TGTGCCAGCAGCCGAGGCGGGGGGGGCACAGATACGCAGTATTTT. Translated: CASSRGGGGTDTQYF. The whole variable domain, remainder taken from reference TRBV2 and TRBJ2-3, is EPEVTQTPSHQVTQMGQEVILRCVPISNHLYFYWYRQILGQKVEFLVSFYNNEISEKSEIFDDQFSVERPDGSNFTLKIRSTKLEDSAMYFCASSRGGGGTDTQYFGPGTRLTVL.

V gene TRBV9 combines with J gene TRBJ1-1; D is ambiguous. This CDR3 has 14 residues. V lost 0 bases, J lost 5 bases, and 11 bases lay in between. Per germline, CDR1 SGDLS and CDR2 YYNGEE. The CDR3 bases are TGTGCCAGCAGCGTAGCGCGGGCCGGGACTGAAGCTTTCTTT. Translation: CASSVARAGTEAFF.

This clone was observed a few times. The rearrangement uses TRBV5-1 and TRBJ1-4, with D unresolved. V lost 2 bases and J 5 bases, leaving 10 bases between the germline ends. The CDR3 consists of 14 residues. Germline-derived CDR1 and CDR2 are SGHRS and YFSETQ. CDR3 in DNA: TGCGCCAGCAGCTTAGACGGGCTAAATGAAAAACTGTTTTTT. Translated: CASSLDGLNEKLFF.

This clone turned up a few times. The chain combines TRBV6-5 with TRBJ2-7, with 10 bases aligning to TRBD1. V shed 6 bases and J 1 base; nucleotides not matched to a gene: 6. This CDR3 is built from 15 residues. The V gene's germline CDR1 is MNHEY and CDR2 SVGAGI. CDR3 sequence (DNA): TGTGCCAGCAGCACCCGGGACAGGGGATCCTACGAGCAGTACTTC. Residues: CASSTRDRGSYEQYF.

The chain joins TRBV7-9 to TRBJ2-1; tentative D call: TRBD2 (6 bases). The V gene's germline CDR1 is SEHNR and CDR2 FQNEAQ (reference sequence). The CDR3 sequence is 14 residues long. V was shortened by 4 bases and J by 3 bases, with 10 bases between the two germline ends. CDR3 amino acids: CASSSGTYYNEQFF. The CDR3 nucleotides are TGTGCCAGCAGCTCAGGGACTTACTACAATGAGCAGTTCTTC.

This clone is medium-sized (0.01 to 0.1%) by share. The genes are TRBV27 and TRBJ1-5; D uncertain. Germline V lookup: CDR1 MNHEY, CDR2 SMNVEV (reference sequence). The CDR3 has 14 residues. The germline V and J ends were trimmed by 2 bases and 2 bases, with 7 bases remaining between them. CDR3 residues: CASSLRPGNQPQHF. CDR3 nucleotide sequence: TGTGCCAGCAGTTTAAGACCGGGCAATCAGCCCCAGCATTTT.

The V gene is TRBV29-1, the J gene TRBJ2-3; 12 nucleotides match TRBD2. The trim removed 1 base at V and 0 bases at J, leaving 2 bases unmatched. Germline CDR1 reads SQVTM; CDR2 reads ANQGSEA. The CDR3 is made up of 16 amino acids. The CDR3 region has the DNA TGCAGCGTTGAAGGACTAGCGGGAGAGAGCACAGATACGCAGTATTTT. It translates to CSVEGLAGESTDTQYF.

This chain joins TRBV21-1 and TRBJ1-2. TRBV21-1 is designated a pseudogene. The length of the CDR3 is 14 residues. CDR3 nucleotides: TGTGCCAGCAGCAAAGTAGAAACTAACTATGGCTACACCTTC. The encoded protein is CASSKVETNYGYTF.

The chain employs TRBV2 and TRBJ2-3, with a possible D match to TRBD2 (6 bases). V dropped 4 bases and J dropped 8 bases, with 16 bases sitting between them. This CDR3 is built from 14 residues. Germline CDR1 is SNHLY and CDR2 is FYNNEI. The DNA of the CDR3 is TGTGCCAGCAGTGTTAACCTAGCGACGGGTACGCAGTATTTT. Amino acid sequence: CASSVNLATGTQYF.

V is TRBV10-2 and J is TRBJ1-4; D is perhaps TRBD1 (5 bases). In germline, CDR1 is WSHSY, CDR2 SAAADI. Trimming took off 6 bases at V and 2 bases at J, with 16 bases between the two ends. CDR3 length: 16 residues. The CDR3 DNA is TGCGCCAGCAGCCCGGGGGATTCGAGGACTAATGAAAAACTGTTTTTT. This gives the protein CASSPGDSRTNEKLFF.

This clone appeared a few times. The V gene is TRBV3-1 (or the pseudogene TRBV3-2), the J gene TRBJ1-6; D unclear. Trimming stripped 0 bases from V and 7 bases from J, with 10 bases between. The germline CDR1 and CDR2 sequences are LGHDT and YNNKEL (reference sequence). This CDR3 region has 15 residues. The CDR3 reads CASSQDDIGNSPLHF. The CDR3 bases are TGTGCCAGCAGCCAAGACGACATCGGAAATTCACCCCTCCACTTT.

The CDR3 protein is CASSLGVDTQYF. The CDR3 bases are TGCGCCAGCAGCTTGGGAGTGGATACGCAGTATTTT. V usage is TRBV5-1 and J usage is TRBJ2-3; D unclear. V lost 0 bases to trimming and J lost 6 bases, with 5 bases between them. The CDR3 consists of 12 residues. Germline lookup yields CDR1 SGHRS and CDR2 YFSETQ.

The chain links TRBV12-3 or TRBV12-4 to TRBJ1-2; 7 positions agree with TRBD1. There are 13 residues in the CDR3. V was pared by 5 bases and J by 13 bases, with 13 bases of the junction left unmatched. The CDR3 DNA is TGTGCCAGCAGTCCCAGGGAGGGGGCCGGACCCACCTTC. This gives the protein CASSPREGAGPTF.

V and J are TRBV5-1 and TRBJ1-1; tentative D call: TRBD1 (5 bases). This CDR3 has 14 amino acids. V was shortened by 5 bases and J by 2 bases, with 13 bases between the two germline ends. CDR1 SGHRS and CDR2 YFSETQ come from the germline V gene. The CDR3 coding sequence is TGCGCCAGCAGGCAACCAGGGCTCAACACTGAAGCTTTCTTT. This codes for CASRQPGLNTEAFF. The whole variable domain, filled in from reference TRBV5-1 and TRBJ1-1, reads KAGVTQTPRYLIKTRGQQVTLSCSPISGHRSVSWYQQTPGQGLQFLFEYFSETQRNKGNFPGRFSGRQFSNSRSEMNVSTLELGDSALYLCASRQPGLNTEAFFGQGTRLTVV.

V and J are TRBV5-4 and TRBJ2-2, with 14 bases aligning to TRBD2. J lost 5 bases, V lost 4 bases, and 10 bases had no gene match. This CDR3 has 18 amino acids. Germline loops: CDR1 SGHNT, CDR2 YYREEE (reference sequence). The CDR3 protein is CASSRAGTSGRGTGELFF. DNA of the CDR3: TGTGCCAGCAGCCGGGCGGGGACTAGCGGGAGAGGGACCGGGGAGCTGTTTTTT.

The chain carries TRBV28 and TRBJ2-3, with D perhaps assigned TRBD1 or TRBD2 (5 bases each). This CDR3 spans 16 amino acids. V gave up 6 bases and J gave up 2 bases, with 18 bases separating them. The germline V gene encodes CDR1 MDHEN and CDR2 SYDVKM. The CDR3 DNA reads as TGTGCCAGCAGGGGGCTAGCTCTCGGTCCCACAGATACGCAGTATTTT. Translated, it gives CASRGLALGPTDTQYF.

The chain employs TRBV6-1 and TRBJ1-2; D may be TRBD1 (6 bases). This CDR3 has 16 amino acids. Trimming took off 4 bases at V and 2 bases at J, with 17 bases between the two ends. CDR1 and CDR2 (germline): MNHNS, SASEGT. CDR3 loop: CASSGSAGDPNYGYTF. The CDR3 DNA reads TGTGCCAGCAGTGGATCCGCAGGGGACCCCAACTATGGCTACACCTTC.

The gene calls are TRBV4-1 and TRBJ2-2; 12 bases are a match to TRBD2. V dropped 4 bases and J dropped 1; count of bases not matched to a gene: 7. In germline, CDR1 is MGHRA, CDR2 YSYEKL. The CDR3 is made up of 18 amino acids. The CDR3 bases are TGCGCCAGCAGCCGGGAACTAGCGGGAGGAGGGAACACCGGGGAGCTGTTTTTT. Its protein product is CASSRELAGGGNTGELFF.

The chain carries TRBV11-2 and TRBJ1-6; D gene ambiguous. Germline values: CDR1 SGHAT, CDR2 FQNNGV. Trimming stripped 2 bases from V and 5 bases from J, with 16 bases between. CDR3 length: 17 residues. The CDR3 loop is CASSLLTGRTDNSPLHF. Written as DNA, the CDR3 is TGTGCCAGCAGCTTATTGACCGGCAGGACCGATAATTCACCCCTCCACTTT. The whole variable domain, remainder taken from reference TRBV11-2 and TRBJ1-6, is EAGVAQSPRYKIIEKRQSVAFWCNPISGHATLYWYQQILGQGPKLLIQFQNNGVVDDSQLPKDRFSAERLKGVDSTLKIQPAKLEDSAVYLCASSLLTGRTDNSPLHFGNGTRLTVT.

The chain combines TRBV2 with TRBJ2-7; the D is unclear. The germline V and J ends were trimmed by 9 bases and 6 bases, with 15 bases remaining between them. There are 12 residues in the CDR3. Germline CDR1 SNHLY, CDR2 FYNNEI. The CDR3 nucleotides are TGTGCCAGTTCGAATGGGGTTGGCGAGCAGTACTTC. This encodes CASSNGVGEQYF.

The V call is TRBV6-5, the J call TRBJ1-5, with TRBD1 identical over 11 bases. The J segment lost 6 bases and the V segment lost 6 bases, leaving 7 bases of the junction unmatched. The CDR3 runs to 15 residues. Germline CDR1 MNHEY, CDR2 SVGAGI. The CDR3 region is CASSTGTGGGQPQHF. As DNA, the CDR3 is TGTGCCAGCAGCACCGGGACAGGGGGTGGTCAGCCCCAGCATTTT.